This passage covers 8 T cell receptor beta chains from one sample sequenced in a study of blood T cells in healthy people across ages. The authors ran a second PCR of about 7 to 11 cycles using a sample-barcoded 5' primer and a J-beta primer mix. MiXCR was run by TCRdb on the 5' RACE reads, yielding one entry per CDR3 protein. The sample shows 1.5 million to 2 million distinct CDR3 sequences, 28% of them seen only once. Specimen: blood. These receptors were taken from a woman aged 25 to 39 in good health.

This clonotype was detected a few times. V usage is TRBV20-1 and J usage is TRBJ1-2; no definite D call. CDR3 length: 13 amino acids. Trimming pared 5 bases from V and 4 bases from J, leaving 14 bases between. Germline CDR1 and CDR2: DFQATT and SNEGSKA (reference sequence). In DNA form, the CDR3 reads TGCAGTGCTGAATACAAGGGAGGCTATGGCTACACCTTC. This gives the protein CSAEYKGGYGYTF.

This clonotype was recorded a few times. The rearrangement joins TRBV18 to TRBJ2-1, with TRBD1 matching over 8 bases. The end of the DNA fits TRBJ2-7 better, so the J call may be wrong. Germline V gene sequence: CDR1 KGHSH, CDR2 LQKENI. The CDR3 spans 16 residues. This chain's CDR3 is CASSTVGTGSYNEQYF. As DNA, the CDR3 is TGTGCCAGCTCAACCGTCGGGACAGGATCCTACAATGAGCAGTACTTC.

V is TRBV5-1 and J is TRBJ1-4; D unresolved. The CDR3 is made up of 14 amino acids. V was pared by 2 bases and J by 2 bases, with 7 bases between. Per the germline V gene, CDR1 is SGHRS and CDR2 is YFSETQ. CDR3 in amino acids: CASSFMETNEKLFF. The CDR3 DNA sequence: TGCGCCAGCAGCTTTATGGAGACTAATGAAAAACTGTTTTTT.

The sample holds a few counts of this clonotype. The chain combines TRBV6-5 with TRBJ2-3; D is ambiguous. V lost 6 bases, J lost 6 bases, and 16 bases lay in between. From germline, CDR1 is MNHEY and CDR2 SVGAGI. The CDR3 runs to 14 residues. CDR3 nucleotides: TGTGCCAGCAGCTATACCAGCGCTGAGGATACGCAGTATTTT. Amino acid sequence: CASSYTSAEDTQYF.

This clonotype was found many times. This chain links TRBV5-1 with TRBJ2-1, with D possibly being TRBD2 (6 bases). V lost 0 bases and J lost 7, with 11 bases in between. Germline V gene sequence: CDR1 SGHRS, CDR2 YFSETQ. This CDR3 is built from 14 residues. Here the CDR3 reads CASSLAGTPNEQFF. In DNA, the CDR3 is TGCGCCAGCAGCTTGGCCGGGACTCCTAATGAGCAGTTCTTC.

The rearrangement uses TRBV3-1 and TRBJ2-7; 7 nucleotides align to TRBD2. The CDR3 loop spans 14 amino acids. Germline CDR1 is LGHDT and CDR2 is YNNKEL (reference sequence). The V gene end was trimmed by 3 bases and the J gene end by 6 bases; junction bases not matched to a gene: 8. CDR3 protein: CASSHRDGGSEQYF. In DNA form, the CDR3 reads TGTGCCAGCAGCCACCGGGACGGCGGGAGCGAGCAGTACTTC.

The chain links TRBV5-1 to TRBJ2-5; 10 bases are shared with TRBD2. The CDR3 is 15 residues long. V trimming: 4 bases; J trimming: 2 bases; junction bases outside the gene matches: 5. Germline-derived CDR1 and CDR2 are SGHRS and YFSETQ. DNA for the CDR3: TGCGCCAGCAGCATCGGGACTAGCGCACAAGAGACCCAGTACTTC. Its translation is CASSIGTSAQETQYF.

This rearrangement joins TRBV3-1 to TRBJ2-7; maybe TRBD1 (6 bases). V gave up 0 bases and J gave up 7 bases, with 13 bases separating them. Germline V gene lookup returns CDR1 LGHDT and CDR2 YNNKEL (reference sequence). This CDR3 has 14 amino acids. CDR3 sequence: CASSQELGRGEQYF. CDR3 DNA sequence: TGTGCCAGCAGCCAAGAACTCGGCAGGGGTGAGCAGTACTTC.